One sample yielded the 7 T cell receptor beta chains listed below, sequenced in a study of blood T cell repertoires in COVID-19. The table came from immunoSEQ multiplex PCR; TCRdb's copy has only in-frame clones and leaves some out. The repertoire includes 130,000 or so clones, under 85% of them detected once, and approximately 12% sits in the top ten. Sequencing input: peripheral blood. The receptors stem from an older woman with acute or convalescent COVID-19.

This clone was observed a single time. The DNA for the CDR3 is TGTGCCAGCAGTTCCACAGGGAACACTGAAGCTTTCTTT. It is translated as CASSSTGNTEAFF. The rearrangement joins TRBV6-5 to TRBJ1-1; D possibly corresponds to TRBD1 (5 bases). Germline V gene data show CDR1 as MNHEY and CDR2 as SVGAGI. Trimming left V 4 bases short and J 1 base short, with 7 bases between. This CDR3 is 13 amino acids long.

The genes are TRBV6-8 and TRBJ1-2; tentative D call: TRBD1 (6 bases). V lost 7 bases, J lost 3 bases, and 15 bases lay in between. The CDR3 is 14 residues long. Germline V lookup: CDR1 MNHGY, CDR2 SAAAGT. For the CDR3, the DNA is TGTGCCAGCATAATGGGGGCCTCACACTATGGCTACACCTTC. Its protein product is CASIMGASHYGYTF.

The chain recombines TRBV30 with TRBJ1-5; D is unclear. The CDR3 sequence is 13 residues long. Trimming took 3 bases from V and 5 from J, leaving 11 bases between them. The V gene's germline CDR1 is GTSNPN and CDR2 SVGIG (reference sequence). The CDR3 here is CAWSMADDQPQHF. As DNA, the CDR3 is TGTGCCTGGAGCATGGCGGATGATCAGCCCCAGCATTTT. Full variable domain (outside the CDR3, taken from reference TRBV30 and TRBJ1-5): SQTIHQWPATLVQPVGSPLSLECTVEGTSNPNLYWYRQAAGRGLQLLFYSVGIGQISSEVPQNLSASRPQDRQFILSSKKLLLSDSGFYLCAWSMADDQPQHFGDGTRLSIL.

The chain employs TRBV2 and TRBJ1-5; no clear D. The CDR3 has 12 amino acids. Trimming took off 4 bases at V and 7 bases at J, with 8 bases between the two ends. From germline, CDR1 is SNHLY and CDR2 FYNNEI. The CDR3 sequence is CASSAPGQPQHF. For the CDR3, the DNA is TGTGCCAGCAGTGCTCCGGGACAGCCCCAGCATTTT.

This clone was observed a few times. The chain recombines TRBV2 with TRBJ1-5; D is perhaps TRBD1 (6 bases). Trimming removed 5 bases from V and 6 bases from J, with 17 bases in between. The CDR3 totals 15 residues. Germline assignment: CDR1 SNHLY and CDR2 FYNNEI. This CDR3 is CASSLITGPRQPQHF. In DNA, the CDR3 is TGTGCCAGCAGTTTGATAACAGGGCCTCGTCAGCCCCAGCATTTT. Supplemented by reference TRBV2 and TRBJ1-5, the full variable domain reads EPEVTQTPSHQVTQMGQEVILRCVPISNHLYFYWYRQILGQKVEFLVSFYNNEISEKSEIFDDQFSVERPDGSNFTLKIRSTKLEDSAMYFCASSLITGPRQPQHFGDGTRLSIL.

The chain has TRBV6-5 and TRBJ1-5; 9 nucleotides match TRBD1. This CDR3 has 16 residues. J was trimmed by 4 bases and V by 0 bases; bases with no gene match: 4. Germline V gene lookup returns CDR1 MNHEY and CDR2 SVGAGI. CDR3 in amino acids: CASSYSRDRANQPQHF. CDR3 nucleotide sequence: TGTGCCAGCAGTTACTCGAGGGACAGGGCTAATCAGCCCCAGCATTTT.

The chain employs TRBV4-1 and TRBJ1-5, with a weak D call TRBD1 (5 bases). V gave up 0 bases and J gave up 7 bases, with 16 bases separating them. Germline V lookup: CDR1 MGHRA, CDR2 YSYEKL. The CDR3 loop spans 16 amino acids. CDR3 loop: CASSQDGGTAEQPQHF. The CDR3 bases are TGCGCCAGCAGCCAAGATGGCGGGACGGCCGAGCAGCCCCAGCATTTT.